This T cell receptor beta chain is from a study of cytomegalovirus exposure and HLA in healthy donors. The PCR made use of 60 Vbeta and 13 Jbeta primers. Data came from immunoSEQ multiplex PCR; TCRdb stores just in-frame clones and leaves some out. The table gives roughly 190,000 clones; the top ten clones make up approximately 0.82% of it. CDR1 and CDR2 from the germline V gene are MGHRA and YSYEKL. Trimming pared 0 bases from V and 9 bases from J, leaving 12 bases between. The CDR3 covers 14 residues. Sequences were obtained from PBMCs. This clonotype originated in a woman younger than 30 in good health and CMV-seropositive. This chain joins TRBV4-1 and TRBJ2-1; no reliable D call. The CDR3 DNA is TGCGCCAGCAGCCAAGATTGGTCTACGGGTGAGCAGTTCTTC. The encoded protein is CASSQDWSTGEQFF.